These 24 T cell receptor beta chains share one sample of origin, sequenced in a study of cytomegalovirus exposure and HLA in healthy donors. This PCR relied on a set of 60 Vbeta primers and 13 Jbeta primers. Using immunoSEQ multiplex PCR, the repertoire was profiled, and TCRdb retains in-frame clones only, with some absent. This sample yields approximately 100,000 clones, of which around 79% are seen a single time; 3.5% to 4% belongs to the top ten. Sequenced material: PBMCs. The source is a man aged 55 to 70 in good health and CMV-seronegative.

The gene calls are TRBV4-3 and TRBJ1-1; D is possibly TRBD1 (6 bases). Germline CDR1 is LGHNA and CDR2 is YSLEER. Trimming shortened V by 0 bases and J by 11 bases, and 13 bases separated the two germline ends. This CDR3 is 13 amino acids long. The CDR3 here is CASSQDSRGDAFF. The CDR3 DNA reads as TGCGCCAGCAGCCAAGATAGCAGGGGAGACGCTTTCTTT.

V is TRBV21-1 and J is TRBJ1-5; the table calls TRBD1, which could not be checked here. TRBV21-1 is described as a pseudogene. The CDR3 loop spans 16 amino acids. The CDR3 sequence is CASSKAGSRLHQPQHF. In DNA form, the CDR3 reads TGTGCCAGCAGCAAAGCGGGCAGCCGTCTCCATCAGCCCCAGCATTTT.

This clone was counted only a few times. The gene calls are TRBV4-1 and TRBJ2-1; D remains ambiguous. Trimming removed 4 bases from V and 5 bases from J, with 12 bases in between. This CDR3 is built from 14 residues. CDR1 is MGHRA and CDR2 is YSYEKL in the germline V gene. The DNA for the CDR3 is TGCGCCAGCAGCCGAGGCCACGCTGACAATGAGCAGTTCTTC. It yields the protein CASSRGHADNEQFF.

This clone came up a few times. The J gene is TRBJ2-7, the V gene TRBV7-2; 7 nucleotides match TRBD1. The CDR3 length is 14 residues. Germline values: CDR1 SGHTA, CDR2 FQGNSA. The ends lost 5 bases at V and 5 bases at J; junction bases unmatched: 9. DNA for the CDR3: TGTGCCAGCAGCCCCATGGGCAGGGGGAACGAGCAGTACTTC. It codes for CASSPMGRGNEQYF.

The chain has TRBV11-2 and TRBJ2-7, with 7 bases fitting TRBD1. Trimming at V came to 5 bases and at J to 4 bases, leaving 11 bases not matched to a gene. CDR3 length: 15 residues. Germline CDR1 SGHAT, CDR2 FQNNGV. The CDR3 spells CASSPYPTGLYEQYV. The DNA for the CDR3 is TGTGCCAGCAGCCCATACCCGACAGGGCTTTACGAGCAGTACGTC.

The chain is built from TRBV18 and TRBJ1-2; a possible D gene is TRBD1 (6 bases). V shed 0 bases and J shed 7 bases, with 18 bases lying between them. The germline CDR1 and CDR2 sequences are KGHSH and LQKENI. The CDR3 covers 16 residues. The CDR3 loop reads CASSPPVSRDTGGYTF. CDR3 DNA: TGTGCCAGCTCACCACCGGTTAGCAGGGACACGGGTGGCTACACCTTC.

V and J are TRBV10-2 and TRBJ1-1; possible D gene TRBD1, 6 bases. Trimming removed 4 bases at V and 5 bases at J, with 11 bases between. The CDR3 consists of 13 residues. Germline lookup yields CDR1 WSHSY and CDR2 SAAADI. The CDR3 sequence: CASSAGTRTEAFF. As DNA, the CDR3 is TGCGCCAGCAGTGCCGGGACACGAACTGAAGCTTTCTTT.

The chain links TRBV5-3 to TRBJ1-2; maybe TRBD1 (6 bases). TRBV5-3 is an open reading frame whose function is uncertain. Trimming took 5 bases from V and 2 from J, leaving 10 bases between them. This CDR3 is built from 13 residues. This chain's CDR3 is CARRRDKNYGYTF. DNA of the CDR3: TGTGCCAGAAGACGGGACAAAAACTATGGCTACACCTTC.

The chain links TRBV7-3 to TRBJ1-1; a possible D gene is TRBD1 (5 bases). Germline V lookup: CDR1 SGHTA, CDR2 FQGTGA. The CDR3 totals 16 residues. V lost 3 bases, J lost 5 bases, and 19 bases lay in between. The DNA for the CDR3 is TGTGCCAGCAGCTTGGGTGGGGGGTACCCACCAACTGAAGCTTTCTTT. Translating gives CASSLGGGYPPTEAFF.

Here the CDR3 DNA reads TGTGCCAGCAGACTAGCGGGGGGGCAGTACGGCGGGGAGCTGTTTTTT. This translates into CASRLAGGQYGGELFF. The chain is built from TRBV27 and TRBJ2-2, with 13 bases identical to TRBD2. The J segment lost 7 bases and the V segment lost 6 bases, leaving 8 bases of the junction unmatched. The CDR3 has 16 amino acids. CDR1 is MNHEY, CDR2 SMNVEV, per germline (reference sequence).

In DNA, the CDR3 is TGTGCCAGCAGCCAAGACAGGGGGTATGGCTACACCTTC. It yields the protein CASSQDRGYGYTF. J is TRBJ1-2 and V is TRBV6-5; 9 positions agree with TRBD1. The CDR3 is 13 amino acids. Germline V lookup: CDR1 MNHEY, CDR2 SVGAGI. The J segment lost 5 bases and the V segment lost 6 bases, leaving 4 bases of the junction unmatched.

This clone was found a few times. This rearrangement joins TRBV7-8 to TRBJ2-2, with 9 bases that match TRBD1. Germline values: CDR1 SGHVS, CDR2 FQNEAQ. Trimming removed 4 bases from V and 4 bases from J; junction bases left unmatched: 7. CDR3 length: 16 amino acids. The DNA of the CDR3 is TGTGCCAGCAGCTCGCAAGGACAGGGGTTCACCGGGGAGCTGTTTTTT. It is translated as CASSSQGQGFTGELFF.

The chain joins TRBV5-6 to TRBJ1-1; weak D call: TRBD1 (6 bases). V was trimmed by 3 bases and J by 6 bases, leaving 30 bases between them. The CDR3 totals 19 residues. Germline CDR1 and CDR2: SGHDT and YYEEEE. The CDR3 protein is CASSSRHPSFSTGSSEAFF. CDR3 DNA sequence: TGTGCCAGCAGCTCGCGCCACCCAAGTTTCTCTACAGGGAGTTCTGAAGCTTTCTTT.

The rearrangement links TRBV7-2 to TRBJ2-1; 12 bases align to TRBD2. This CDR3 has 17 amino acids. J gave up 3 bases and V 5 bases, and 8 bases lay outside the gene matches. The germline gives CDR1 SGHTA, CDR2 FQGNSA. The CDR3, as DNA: TGTGCCAGCAGCCCCGGACTAGCGGGGAGTCTCTACAATGAGCAGTTCTTC. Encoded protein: CASSPGLAGSLYNEQFF.

CDR3 sequence: CASSFITRYEQYF. The CDR3, as DNA: TGTGCCAGCAGCTTTATCACTCGCTACGAGCAGTACTTC. The chain links TRBV7-8 to TRBJ2-7; the D is unclear. Germline loops: CDR1 SGHVS, CDR2 FQNEAQ. Trimming removed 3 bases at V and 3 bases at J, with 9 bases between. The CDR3 sequence is 13 residues long.

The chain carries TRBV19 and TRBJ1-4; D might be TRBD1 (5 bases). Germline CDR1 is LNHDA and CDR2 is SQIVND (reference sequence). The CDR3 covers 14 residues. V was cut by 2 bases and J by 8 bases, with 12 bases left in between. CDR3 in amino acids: CASSITGGGEKLFF. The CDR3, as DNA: TGTGCCAGTAGTATAACGGGGGGAGGAGAAAAACTGTTTTTT.

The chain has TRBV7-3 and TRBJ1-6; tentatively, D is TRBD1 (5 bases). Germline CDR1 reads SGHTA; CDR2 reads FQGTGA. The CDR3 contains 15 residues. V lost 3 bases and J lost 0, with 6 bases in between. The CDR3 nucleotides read TGTGCCAGCAGCTTTGACAGCTCCTATAATTCACCCCTCCACTTT. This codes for CASSFDSSYNSPLHF.

The CDR3 reads CASSPPQLAGGAKNIQYF. For the CDR3, the DNA is TGTGCCAGCTCACCACCCCAATTAGCGGGGGGAGCCAAAAACATTCAGTACTTC. The J gene is TRBJ2-4, the V gene TRBV18; 10 bases are a match to TRBD2. The germline V gene encodes CDR1 KGHSH and CDR2 LQKENI. Trimming took 0 bases from V and 0 from J; bases not matched to a gene: 5. This CDR3 contains 18 residues.

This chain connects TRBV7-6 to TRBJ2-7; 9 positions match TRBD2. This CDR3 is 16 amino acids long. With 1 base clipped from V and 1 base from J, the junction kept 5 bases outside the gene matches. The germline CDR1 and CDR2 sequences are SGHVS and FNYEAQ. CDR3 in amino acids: CASSLGGGLASYEQYF. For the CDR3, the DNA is TGTGCCAGCAGCTTAGGAGGGGGACTAGCTTCCTACGAGCAGTACTTC.

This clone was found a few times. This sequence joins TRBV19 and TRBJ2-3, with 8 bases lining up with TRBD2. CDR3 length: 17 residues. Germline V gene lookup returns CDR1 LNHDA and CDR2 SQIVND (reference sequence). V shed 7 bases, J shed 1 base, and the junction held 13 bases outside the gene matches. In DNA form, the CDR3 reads TGTGCCAGTACCCGGGGGGGGAGCGGATGGGGCACAGATACGCAGTATTTT. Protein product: CASTRGGSGWGTDTQYF.

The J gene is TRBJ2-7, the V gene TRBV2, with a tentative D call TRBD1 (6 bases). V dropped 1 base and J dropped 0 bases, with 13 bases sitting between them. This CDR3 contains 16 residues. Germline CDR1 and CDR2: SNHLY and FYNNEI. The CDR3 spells CASSEGNRVHSYEQYV. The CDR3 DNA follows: TGTGCCAGCAGTGAAGGGAACAGGGTTCACTCCTACGAGCAGTACGTC.

The CDR3 region has the DNA TGTGCCAGCAGCGCCGGGGGATTCCTCTCCTACAATGAGCAGTTCTTC. Its protein is CASSAGGFLSYNEQFF. The V and J genes are TRBV9 and TRBJ2-1, with D possibly matching TRBD2 (6 bases). The V and J ends lost 3 bases and 0 bases respectively, with 13 bases between them. This CDR3 has 16 amino acids. Germline V lookup: CDR1 SGDLS, CDR2 YYNGEE.

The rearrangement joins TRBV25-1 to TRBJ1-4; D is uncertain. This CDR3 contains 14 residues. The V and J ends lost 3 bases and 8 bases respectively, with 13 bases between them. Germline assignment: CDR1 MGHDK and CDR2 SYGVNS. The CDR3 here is CASSDLSGGEKLFF. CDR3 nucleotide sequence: TGTGCCAGCAGTGATCTGTCCGGAGGAGAAAAACTGTTTTTT.

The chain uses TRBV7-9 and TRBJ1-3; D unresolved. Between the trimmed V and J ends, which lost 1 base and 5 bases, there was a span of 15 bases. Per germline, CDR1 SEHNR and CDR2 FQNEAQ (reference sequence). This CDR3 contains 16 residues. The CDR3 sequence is CASSLEREDLRNTIYF. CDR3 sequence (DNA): TGTGCCAGCAGCTTAGAGAGGGAAGATCTTCGAAACACCATATATTTT.